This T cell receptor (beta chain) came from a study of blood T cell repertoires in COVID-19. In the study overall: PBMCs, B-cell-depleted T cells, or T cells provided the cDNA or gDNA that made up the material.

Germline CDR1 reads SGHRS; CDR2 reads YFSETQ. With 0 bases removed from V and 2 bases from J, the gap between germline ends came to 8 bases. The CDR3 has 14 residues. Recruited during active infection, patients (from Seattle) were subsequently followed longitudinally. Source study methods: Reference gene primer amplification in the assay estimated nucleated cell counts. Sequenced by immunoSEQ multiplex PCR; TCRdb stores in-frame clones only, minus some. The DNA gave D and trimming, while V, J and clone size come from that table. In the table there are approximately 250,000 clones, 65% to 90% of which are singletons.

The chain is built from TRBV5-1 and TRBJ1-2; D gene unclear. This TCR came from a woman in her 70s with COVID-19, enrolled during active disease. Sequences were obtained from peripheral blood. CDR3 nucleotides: TGCGCCAGCAGCTTGGGGAGAGAAAACTATGGCTACACCTTC. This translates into CASSLGRENYGYTF.